This TCR beta chain was sequenced during a study of blood T cell repertoires in COVID-19. Study summary: Italy, Spain and the United States were the sources of the convalescent and acute COVID-19 samples. PBMCs, B-cell-depleted T cells, or T cells were the source of the cDNA or gDNA that made up the material.

Source study methods: It was from reference gene primer amplification that nucleated cell counts were estimated. Here immunoSEQ multiplex PCR was the method, and the copy in TCRdb shows in-frame clones only, minus some. V and J calls and clone size come straight from that table; D and trimming were deduced from the DNA. The sample holds 250,000 or so clones, 65% to 85% seen once. V shed 4 bases and J 8 bases; nucleotides not matched to a gene: 10. This CDR3 comprises 15 residues. The germline V gene encodes CDR1 SGHTS and CDR2 YDEGEE. The chain uses TRBV5-8 and TRBJ1-4; 8 bases are shared with TRBD1. The sequence derives from a woman between 40 and 55 years old who had recovered from COVID-19. The sample comprised peripheral blood. CDR3 nucleotide sequence: TGTGCCAGCAGCCCTGGACAGGGCGGACACGAAAAACTGTTTTTT. It encodes CASSPGQGGHEKLFF.